These T cell receptor beta chains were read from a single sample in a study of CD8 T cells in Susac syndrome. TCRdb passed the immunoSEQ multiplex PCR reads through MiXCR, listing each CDR3 protein once. The sample contains about 160,000 distinct CDR3 sequences, just under 95% of which appear only once. The sample comprised CD4+ T cells from PBMCs. The receptors shown here come from a human donor in good health. CDR3s include the opening cysteine and the closing phenylalanine or tryptophan. The order of the fields is J gene, V gene, D gene, clone size, CDR3 protein, CDR3 DNA. D genes are given only for firm matches. A row's size may be missing; if present it is once, few, many or a size class.

TRBJ1-5,TRBV12-3/TRBV12-4,.,.,CASRGGGSHPQHF,TGTGCCAGCAGGGGGGGAGGAAGTCACCCCCAGCATTTT
TRBJ2-1,TRBV5-1,.,.,CASRVTGTPTYNEQFF,TGCGCCAGCAGAGTAACCGGGACACCTACCTACAATGAGCAGTTCTTC
TRBJ2-5,TRBV5-1,TRBD2,.,CASSPGTSGTLQETQYF,TGCGCCAGCAGCCCGGGGACTAGCGGGACACTCCAAGAGACCCAGTACTTC
TRBJ1-6,TRBV5-1,.,.,CASKEGPEGNSPLHF,TGCGCCAGCAAAGAGGGGCCCGAGGGTAATTCACCCCTCCACTTT
TRBJ2-5,TRBV6-6,.,.,CASSYSSVGGTQYF,TGTGCCAGCAGTTACTCCTCGGTGGGAGGGACCCAGTACTTC
TRBJ1-2,TRBV5-1,.,.,CASSLEQNGYTF,TGCGCCAGCAGCTTGGAACAGAATGGCTACACCTTC
TRBJ2-2,TRBV2,.,.,CASSNQGGGTGELFF,TGTGCCAGCAGCAATCAGGGAGGAGGCACCGGGGAGCTGTTTTTT
TRBJ2-3,TRBV20-1,TRBD2,.,CSARGTSGHTDTQYF,TGCAGTGCTAGAGGGACTAGCGGGCACACAGATACGCAGTATTTT
TRBJ1-2,TRBV18,.,.,CASSPNAGDGYTF,TGTGCCAGCTCACCTAATGCGGGGGATGGCTACACCTTC
TRBJ2-3,TRBV7-2,.,.,CASSPLARITDTQYF,TGTGCCAGCAGCCCGCTAGCGAGAATCACAGATACGCAGTATTTT
TRBJ2-7,TRBV18,.,.,CASSPPNLYEQYF,TGTGCCAGCTCACCACCCAACCTGTACGAGCAGTACTTC
TRBJ2-4,TRBV12-5,.,.,CASGLVGGFAAKNIQYF,TGTGCTAGTGGTTTGGTAGGTGGGTTTGCGGCCAAAAACATTCAGTACTTC
TRBJ2-3,TRBV2,TRBD2,.,CASSELAGGTDTQYF,TGTGCCAGCAGTGAATTGGCGGGGGGGACAGATACGCAGTATTTT
TRBJ2-1,TRBV20-1,.,once,CSAGEYSYNEQFF,TGCAGTGCAGGAGAGTACTCCTACAATGAGCAGTTCTTC
TRBJ2-7,TRBV18,TRBD1,.,CASSQGQGAGYEQYF,TGTGCCAGCTCACAAGGACAGGGAGCCGGTTACGAGCAGTACTTC
TRBJ1-1,TRBV3-1,.,.,CASSQAEGNRAFF,TGTGCCAGCAGCCAAGCGGAGGGGAATCGAGCTTTCTTT
TRBJ2-7,TRBV19,.,.,CASSETAFYEQYF,TGTGCCAGTAGCGAGACAGCCTTCTACGAGCAGTACTTC